This TCR beta chain is from a study of T cells expressing NK-cell markers. Study-level background: Researchers got TCR beta repertoires out of sorted CD3+CD56+NKG2C+, CD3+CD56+NKG2C- and CD3+CD56-NKG2C+ T cells. Among eight sequenced donors, seven carried HCMV seropositivity while one was seronegative.

Beta-chain TCR cDNA was generated via 5'RACE template switching with UMIs. TCRdb reprocessed the 5' RACE reads, with one entry per CDR3 protein and no DNA. In total, the table holds 550,000 or so distinct CDR3 sequences. The CDR3 has 15 residues. V gene TRBV12-3 or TRBV12-4 combines with J gene TRBJ1-4; no DNA is available, so the TRBD1 call from TCRdb remains unchecked. The sequencing input was blood T cells: a sorted CD56 or NKG2C T cell subset, CD4+ or CD8+ T cells, or bulk PBMC T cells (not recorded which). The origin of this receptor is a man aged 18 to 35 in good health. CDR3 loop: CASSFRGPTNEKLFF.